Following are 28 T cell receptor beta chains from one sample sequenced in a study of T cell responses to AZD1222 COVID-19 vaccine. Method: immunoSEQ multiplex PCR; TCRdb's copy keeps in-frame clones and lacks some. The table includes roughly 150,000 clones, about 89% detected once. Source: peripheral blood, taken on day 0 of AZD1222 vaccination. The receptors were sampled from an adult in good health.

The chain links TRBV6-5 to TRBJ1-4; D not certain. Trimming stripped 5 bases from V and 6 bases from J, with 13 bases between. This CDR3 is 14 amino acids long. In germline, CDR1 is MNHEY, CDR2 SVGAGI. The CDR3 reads CASSTRDGHEKLFF. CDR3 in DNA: TGTGCCAGCAGTACCCGGGATGGTCATGAAAAACTGTTTTTT.

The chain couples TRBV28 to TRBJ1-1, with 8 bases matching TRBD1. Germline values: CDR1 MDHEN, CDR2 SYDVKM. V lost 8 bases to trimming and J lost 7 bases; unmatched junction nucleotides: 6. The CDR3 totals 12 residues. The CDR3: CASRIQGVEAFF. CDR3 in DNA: TGTGCCAGCCGGATACAGGGGGTTGAAGCTTTCTTT.

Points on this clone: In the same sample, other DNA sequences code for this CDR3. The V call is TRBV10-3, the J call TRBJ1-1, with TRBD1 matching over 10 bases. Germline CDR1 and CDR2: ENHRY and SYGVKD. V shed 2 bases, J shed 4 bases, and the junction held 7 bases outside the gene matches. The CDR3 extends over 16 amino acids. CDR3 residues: CAISEPGQGGSTEAFF. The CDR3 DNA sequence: TGTGCCATCAGTGAGCCTGGACAGGGGGGGAGCACTGAAGCTTTCTTT.

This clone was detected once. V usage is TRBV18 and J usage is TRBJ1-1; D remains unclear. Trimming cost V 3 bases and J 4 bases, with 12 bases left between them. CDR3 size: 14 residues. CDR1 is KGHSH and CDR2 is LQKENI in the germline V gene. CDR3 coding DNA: TGTGCCAGCTCACCCCGTGAAGGAAGCACTGAAGCTTTCTTT. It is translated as CASSPREGSTEAFF.

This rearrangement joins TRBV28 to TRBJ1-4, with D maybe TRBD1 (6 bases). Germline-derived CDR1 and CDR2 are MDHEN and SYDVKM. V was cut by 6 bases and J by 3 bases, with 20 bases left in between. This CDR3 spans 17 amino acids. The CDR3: CASSTDRIATSNEKLFF. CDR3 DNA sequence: TGTGCCAGCAGCACCGACAGGATCGCCACCTCTAATGAAAAACTGTTTTTT.

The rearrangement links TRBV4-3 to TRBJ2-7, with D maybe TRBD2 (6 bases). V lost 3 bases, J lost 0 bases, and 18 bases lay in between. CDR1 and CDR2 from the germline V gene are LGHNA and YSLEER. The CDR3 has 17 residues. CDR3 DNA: TGCGCCAGCAGCCAGGTGGGAGGCGTTACAAGCTCCTACGAGCAGTACTTC. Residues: CASSQVGGVTSSYEQYF.

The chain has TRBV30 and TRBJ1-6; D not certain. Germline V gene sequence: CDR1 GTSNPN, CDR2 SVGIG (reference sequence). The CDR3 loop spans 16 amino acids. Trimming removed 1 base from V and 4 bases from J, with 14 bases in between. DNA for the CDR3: TGTGCCTGGAGTGCCACGACGGTCCCGTATAATTCACCCCTCCACTTT. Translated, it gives CAWSATTVPYNSPLHF.

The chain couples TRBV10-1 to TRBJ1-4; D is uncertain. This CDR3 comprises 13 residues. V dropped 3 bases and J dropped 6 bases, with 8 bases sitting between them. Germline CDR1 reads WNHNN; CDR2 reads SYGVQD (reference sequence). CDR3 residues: CASSDGLDEKLFF. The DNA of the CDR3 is TGCGCCAGCAGTGATGGGTTGGATGAAAAACTGTTTTTT.

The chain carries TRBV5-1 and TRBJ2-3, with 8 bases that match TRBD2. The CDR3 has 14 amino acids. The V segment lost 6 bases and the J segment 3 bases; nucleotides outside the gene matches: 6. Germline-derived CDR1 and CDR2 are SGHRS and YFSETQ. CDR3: CASMDTSGTDTQYF. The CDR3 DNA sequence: TGCGCCAGCATGGATACTAGCGGAACAGATACGCAGTATTTT. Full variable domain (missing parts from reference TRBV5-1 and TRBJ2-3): KAGVTQTPRYLIKTRGQQVTLSCSPISGHRSVSWYQQTPGQGLQFLFEYFSETQRNKGNFPGRFSGRQFSNSRSEMNVSTLELGDSALYLCASMDTSGTDTQYFGPGTRLTVL.

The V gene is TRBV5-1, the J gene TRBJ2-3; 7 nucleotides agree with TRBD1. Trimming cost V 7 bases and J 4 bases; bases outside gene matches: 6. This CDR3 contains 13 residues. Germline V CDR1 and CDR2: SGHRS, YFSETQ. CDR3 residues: CASHDRAADTQYF. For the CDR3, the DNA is TGCGCCAGCCACGACAGGGCCGCAGATACGCAGTATTTT. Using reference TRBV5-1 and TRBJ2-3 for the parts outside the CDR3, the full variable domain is KAGVTQTPRYLIKTRGQQVTLSCSPISGHRSVSWYQQTPGQGLQFLFEYFSETQRNKGNFPGRFSGRQFSNSRSEMNVSTLELGDSALYLCASHDRAADTQYFGPGTRLTVL.

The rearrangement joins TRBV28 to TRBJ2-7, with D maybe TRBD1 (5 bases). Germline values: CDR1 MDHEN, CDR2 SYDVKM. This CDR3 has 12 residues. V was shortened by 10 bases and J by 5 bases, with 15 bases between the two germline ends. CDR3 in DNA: TGTGCCACCCAACAGGTTACCAACGAGCAGTACTTC. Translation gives CATQQVTNEQYF.

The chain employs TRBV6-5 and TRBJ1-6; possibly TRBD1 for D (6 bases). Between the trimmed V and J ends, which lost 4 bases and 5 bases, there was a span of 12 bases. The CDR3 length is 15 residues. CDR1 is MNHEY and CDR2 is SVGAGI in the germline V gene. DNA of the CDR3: TGTGCCAGCAGTTCGCGACAGGCTAATAATTCACCCCTCCACTTT. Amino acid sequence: CASSSRQANNSPLHF.

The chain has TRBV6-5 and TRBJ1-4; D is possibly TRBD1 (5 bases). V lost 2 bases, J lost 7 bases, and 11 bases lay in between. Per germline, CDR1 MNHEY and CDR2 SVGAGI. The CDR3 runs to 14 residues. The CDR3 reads CASSYGGSPEKLFF. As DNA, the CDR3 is TGTGCCAGCAGTTACGGGGGTTCCCCTGAAAAACTGTTTTTT.

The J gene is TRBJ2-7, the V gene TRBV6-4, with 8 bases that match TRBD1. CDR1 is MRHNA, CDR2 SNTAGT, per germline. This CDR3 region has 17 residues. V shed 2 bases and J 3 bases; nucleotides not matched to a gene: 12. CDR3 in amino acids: CASSDLEWGQAVYEQYF. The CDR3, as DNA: TGTGCCAGCAGTGACCTGGAATGGGGACAGGCGGTCTACGAGCAGTACTTC.

The DNA of the CDR3 is TGTGCCAGTAGCAGACAGCTCTCTGGGGCCAACGTCCTGACTTTC. It specifies CASSRQLSGANVLTF. The chain couples TRBV19 to TRBJ2-6, with D possibly matching TRBD1 (5 bases). This CDR3 is built from 15 residues. Trimming stripped 6 bases from V and 0 bases from J, with 9 bases between. Germline lookup yields CDR1 LNHDA and CDR2 SQIVND (reference sequence).

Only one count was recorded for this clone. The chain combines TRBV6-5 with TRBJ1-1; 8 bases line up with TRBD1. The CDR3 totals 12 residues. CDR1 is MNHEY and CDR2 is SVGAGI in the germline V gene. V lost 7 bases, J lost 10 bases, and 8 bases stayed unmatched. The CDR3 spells CASTRDRGIAFF. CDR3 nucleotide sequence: TGTGCCAGCACAAGAGACAGGGGTATAGCTTTCTTT.

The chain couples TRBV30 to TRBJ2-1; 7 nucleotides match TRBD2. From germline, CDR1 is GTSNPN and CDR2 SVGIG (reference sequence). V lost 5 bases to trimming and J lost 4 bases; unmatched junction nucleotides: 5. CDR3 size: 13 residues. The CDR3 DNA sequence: TGTGCCTGGGCTTGGGGGGGGTACAATGAGCAGTTCTTC. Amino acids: CAWAWGGYNEQFF.

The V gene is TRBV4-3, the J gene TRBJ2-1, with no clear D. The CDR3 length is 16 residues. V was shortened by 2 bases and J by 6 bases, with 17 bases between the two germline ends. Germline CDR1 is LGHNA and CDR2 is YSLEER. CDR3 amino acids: CASSQPPGSLSNEQFF. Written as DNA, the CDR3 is TGCGCCAGCAGCCAACCCCCCGGCTCGCTCTCCAATGAGCAGTTCTTC.

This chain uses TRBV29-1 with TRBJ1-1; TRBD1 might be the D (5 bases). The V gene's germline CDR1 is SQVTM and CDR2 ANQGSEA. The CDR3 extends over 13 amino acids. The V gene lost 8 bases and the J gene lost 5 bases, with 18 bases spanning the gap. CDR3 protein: CSSDMDGGTEAFF. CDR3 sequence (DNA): TGCAGCTCCGATATGGACGGGGGGACTGAAGCTTTCTTT.

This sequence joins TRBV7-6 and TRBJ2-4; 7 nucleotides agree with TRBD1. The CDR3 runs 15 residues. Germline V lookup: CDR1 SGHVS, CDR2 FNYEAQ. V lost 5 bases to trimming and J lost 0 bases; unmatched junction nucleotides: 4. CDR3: CASSTGTVAKNIQYF. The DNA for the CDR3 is TGTGCCAGCAGCACCGGGACAGTAGCCAAAAACATTCAGTACTTC.

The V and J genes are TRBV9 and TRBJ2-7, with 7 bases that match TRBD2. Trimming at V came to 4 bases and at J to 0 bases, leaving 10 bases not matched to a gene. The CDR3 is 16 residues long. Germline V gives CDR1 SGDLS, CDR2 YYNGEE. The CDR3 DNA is TGTGCCAGCAGCCCAAGTAGCGGGTGGAGCTCCTACGAGCAGTACTTC. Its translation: CASSPSSGWSSYEQYF.

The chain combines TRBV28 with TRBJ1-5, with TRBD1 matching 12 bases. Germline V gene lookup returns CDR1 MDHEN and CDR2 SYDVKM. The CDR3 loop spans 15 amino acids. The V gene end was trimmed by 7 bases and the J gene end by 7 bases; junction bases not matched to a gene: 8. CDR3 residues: CASTRRDRGQQPQHF. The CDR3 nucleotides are TGTGCCAGCACAAGGCGGGACAGGGGGCAACAGCCCCAGCATTTT.

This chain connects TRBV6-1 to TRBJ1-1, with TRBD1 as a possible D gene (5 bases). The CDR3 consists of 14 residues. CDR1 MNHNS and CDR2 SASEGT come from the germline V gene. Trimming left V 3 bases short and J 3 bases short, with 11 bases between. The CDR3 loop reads CASSERWGDTEAFF. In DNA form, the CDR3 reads TGTGCCAGCAGTGAGAGGTGGGGGGACACTGAAGCTTTCTTT.

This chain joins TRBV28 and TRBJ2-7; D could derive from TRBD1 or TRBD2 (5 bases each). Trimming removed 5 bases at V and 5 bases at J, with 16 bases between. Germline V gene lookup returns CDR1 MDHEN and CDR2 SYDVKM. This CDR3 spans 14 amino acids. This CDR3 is CASSTNALGHEQYF. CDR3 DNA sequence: TGTGCCAGCAGTACGAATGCTTTGGGACACGAGCAGTACTTC.

The CDR3 sequence is CASKLQGWNQPQHF. CDR3 DNA sequence: TGTGCCAGTAAGCTTCAGGGCTGGAACCAGCCCCAGCATTTT. The rearrangement joins TRBV19 to TRBJ1-5, with D perhaps matching TRBD1 (5 bases). In germline, CDR1 is LNHDA, CDR2 SQIVND (reference sequence). CDR3 length equals 14 residues. The V gene lost 7 bases and the J gene lost 7 bases, with 17 bases spanning the gap.

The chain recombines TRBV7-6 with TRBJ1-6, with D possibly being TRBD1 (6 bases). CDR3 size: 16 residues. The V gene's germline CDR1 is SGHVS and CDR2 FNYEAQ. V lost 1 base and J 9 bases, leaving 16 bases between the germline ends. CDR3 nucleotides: TGTGCCAGCAGCTTAGTAGGGGGTCAGGAGGGTTCACCCCTCCACTTT. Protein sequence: CASSLVGGQEGSPLHF.

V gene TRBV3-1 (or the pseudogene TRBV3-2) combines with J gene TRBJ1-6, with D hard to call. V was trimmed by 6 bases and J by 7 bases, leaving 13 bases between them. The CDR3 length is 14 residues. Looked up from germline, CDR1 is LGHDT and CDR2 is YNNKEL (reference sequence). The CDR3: CASSPGRENSPLHF. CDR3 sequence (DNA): TGTGCCAGCAGTCCCGGACGGGAAAATTCACCCCTCCACTTT.

The DNA for the CDR3 is TGTGCCAGCTCCGTCCTTCATGAGAACACTGAAGCTTTCTTT. Its translation: CASSVLHENTEAFF. The chain is built from TRBV28 and TRBJ1-1; D remains ambiguous. This CDR3 has 14 amino acids. V lost 8 bases to trimming and J lost 1 base, with 14 bases between them. Per the germline V gene, CDR1 is MDHEN and CDR2 is SYDVKM.